Listed here are 11 T cell receptor beta chains from one sample, sequenced in a study of blood T cell repertoires in COVID-19. Sequencing used immunoSEQ multiplex PCR; TCRdb keeps in-frame clones, though not all of them. The data show more than 200,000 clones, about 90% seen once. Sequencing input: peripheral blood. These TCRs come from a man between 18 and 35 years old with active or convalescent COVID-19.

CDR3: CASSFSHGASFLQYF. The CDR3 DNA is TGTGCCAGCAGTTTCAGTCATGGGGCCTCTTTTTTGCAGTACTTC. The V gene is TRBV7-2, the J gene TRBJ2-7; D perhaps matches TRBD1 (5 bases). This CDR3 has 15 residues. Germline V gene data show CDR1 as SGHTA and CDR2 as FQGNSA. Between the trimmed V and J ends, which lost 6 bases and 9 bases, there was a span of 24 bases.

A few counts support this clone. The chain joins TRBV5-1 to TRBJ1-2; TRBD1 matches at 7 bases. This CDR3 contains 14 residues. Germline loops: CDR1 SGHRS, CDR2 YFSETQ. V was pared by 4 bases and J by 0 bases, with 3 bases of the junction left unmatched. The chain's CDR3 is CASSPDRTNYGYTF. The CDR3 DNA sequence: TGCGCCAGCAGCCCGGACAGGACTAACTATGGCTACACCTTC.

This chain links TRBV9 with TRBJ2-1, with TRBD2 matching over 7 bases. Losses at the gene ends were 0 bases for V and 3 bases for J; bases not matched to a gene: 9. This CDR3 comprises 17 residues. Looked up from germline, CDR1 is SGDLS and CDR2 is YYNGEE. CDR3 sequence: CASSVAIAGAYYNEQFF. CDR3 DNA: TGTGCCAGCAGCGTAGCTATTGCGGGAGCTTACTACAATGAGCAGTTCTTC.

The chain links TRBV28 to TRBJ2-7; no definite D call. CDR3 length: 13 amino acids. The germline V gene has CDR1 MDHEN and CDR2 SYDVKM. Between the trimmed V and J ends, which lost 5 bases and 4 bases, there was a span of 12 bases. The DNA of the CDR3 is TGTGCCAGCAGTCGATCCCGGGTGTACGAGCAGTACTTC. Protein product: CASSRSRVYEQYF. Supplemented by reference TRBV28 and TRBJ2-7, the full variable domain reads DVKVTQSSRYLVKRTGEKVFLECVQDMDHENMFWYRQDPGLGLRLIYFSYDVKMKEKGDIPEGYSVSREKKERFSLILESASTNQTSMYLCASSRSRVYEQYFGPGTRLTVT.

The CDR3 protein is CASSEAWTVSTEAFF. For the CDR3, the DNA is TGTGCCAGCAGTGAAGCTTGGACAGTCTCCACTGAAGCTTTCTTT. The rearrangement links TRBV2 to TRBJ1-1, with D possibly matching TRBD1 (6 bases). Germline V CDR1 and CDR2: SNHLY, FYNNEI. There are 15 residues in the CDR3. Deletions cut 0 bases from V and 4 bases from J, with 12 bases between.

V and J are TRBV6-5 and TRBJ1-1; D unclear. Trimming shortened V by 6 bases and J by 5 bases, and 19 bases separated the two germline ends. Looked up from germline, CDR1 is MNHEY and CDR2 is SVGAGI. The CDR3 consists of 15 residues. The CDR3 DNA reads as TGTGCCAGCAGCCGCGACCGGGCCCCGGGGACTGAAGCTTTCTTT. This encodes CASSRDRAPGTEAFF.

This chain links TRBV6-5 with TRBJ2-7, with 7 bases lining up with TRBD1. Per germline, CDR1 MNHEY and CDR2 SVGAGI. V trimming: 6 bases; J trimming: 5 bases; junction bases outside the gene matches: 10. This CDR3 comprises 14 residues. This CDR3 is CASRHTGTVNEQYF. In DNA, the CDR3 is TGTGCCAGCAGACACACCGGGACAGTGAACGAGCAGTACTTC.

In this sample, this clone turned up once. This chain connects TRBV6-2 or TRBV6-3 to TRBJ1-2; tentatively, D is TRBD1 (6 bases). Trimming removed 5 bases at V and 2 bases at J, with 12 bases between. This CDR3 is 14 amino acids long. The germline CDR1 and CDR2 sequences are MNHEY and SVGEGT. As DNA, the CDR3 is TGTGCCAGCAGTACCTCAGGGGAGAACTATGGCTACACCTTC. Amino acids: CASSTSGENYGYTF.

This chain joins TRBV2 and TRBJ1-5, with D tentatively TRBD1 (5 bases). Trimming shortened V by 3 bases and J by 4 bases, and 16 bases separated the two germline ends. CDR1 is SNHLY, CDR2 FYNNEI, per germline. CDR3 length: 16 amino acids. CDR3 region: CASSEGGRRTNQPQHF. In nucleotides, the CDR3 is TGTGCCAGCAGTGAGGGGGGACGGCGAACTAATCAGCCCCAGCATTTT.

J is TRBJ2-7 and V is TRBV5-5, with 9 bases fitting TRBD2. This CDR3 region has 14 residues. Trimming took 6 bases from V and 3 from J; bases not matched to a gene: 7. In germline, CDR1 is SGHKS, CDR2 YYEKEE (reference sequence). DNA for the CDR3: TGTGCCAGCACTAAGACTAGCGGAGTCTACGAGCAGTACTTC. Protein sequence: CASTKTSGVYEQYF. Full variable domain (outside the CDR3, taken from reference TRBV5-5 and TRBJ2-7): DAGVTQSPTHLIKTRGQQVTLRCSPISGHKSVSWYQQVLGQGPQFIFQYYEKEERGRGNFPDRFSARQFPNYSSELNVNALLLGDSALYLCASTKTSGVYEQYFGPGTRLTVT.

The chain recombines TRBV4-3 with TRBJ1-2, with a weak D call TRBD1 (5 bases). Between the trimmed V and J ends, which lost 4 bases and 2 bases, there was a span of 17 bases. CDR3 size: 16 residues. CDR1 and CDR2 from the germline V gene are LGHNA and YSLEER. The CDR3 is CASSRQPTGPNYGYTF. For the CDR3, the DNA is TGCGCCAGCAGCCGTCAACCTACAGGACCGAACTATGGCTACACCTTC.